Presented here are 8 T cell receptor beta chains from one specimen sequenced in a study of Ad26.COV2.S vaccination and SARS-CoV-2 variants. Treatment of the sample: 19 received Ad26.COV2.S at low or high dose, single or two shots; five or six received placebo; per-sample allocation not given. Sampling was done on day 63 after the first vaccine or placebo injection. Repertoires were generated with immunoSEQ multiplex PCR, while TCRdb's copy carries only in-frame clones and drops some. Counted here are about 680,000 clones, approximately 88% occurring once; the ten biggest clones make up nearly 1.5%. The sequencing here drew on peripheral blood, taken in a trial of Ad26.COV2.S vaccine versus placebo. These receptors came from a person between 18 and 65 years old who received the Ad26.COV2.S COVID-19 vaccine or a placebo.

The chain is built from TRBV25-1 and TRBJ2-1; 8 bases agree with TRBD2. This CDR3 region has 15 residues. In germline, CDR1 is MGHDK, CDR2 SYGVNS. Losses at the gene ends were 0 bases for V and 7 bases for J; bases not matched to a gene: 5. The CDR3 sequence: CASSEYGGARNEQFF. The CDR3 DNA reads as TGTGCCAGCAGTGAATACGGGGGGGCGCGGAATGAGCAGTTCTTC.

To note about this clone: At one of its ends the junction is not consistent with the germline gene, which may arise from a read error. The chain has TRBV15 and TRBJ2-5; D is unresolved. In germline, CDR1 is LNHNV, CDR2 YYDKDF (reference sequence). The CDR3 runs 13 residues. The CDR3 region is CATGRIFGETQYF. CDR3 DNA: TGTGCCACCGGCAGGATCTTCGGGGAGACCCAGTACTTC. Full variable domain (missing parts from reference TRBV15 and TRBJ2-5): DAMVIQNPRYQVTQFGKPVTLSCSQTLNHNVMYWYQQKSSQAPKLLFHYYDKDFNNEADTPDNFQSRRPNTSFCFLDIRSPGLGDTAMYLCATGRIFGETQYFGPGTRLLVL.

This clone was observed a few times. The rearrangement joins TRBV7-3 to TRBJ1-6; D is undetermined. The germline gives CDR1 SGHTA, CDR2 FQGTGA. This CDR3 region has 16 residues. V lost 0 bases and J 0 bases, leaving 6 bases between the germline ends. CDR3 amino acids: CASSLTGGSYNSPLHF. Written as DNA, the CDR3 is TGTGCCAGCAGCTTAACCGGAGGCTCCTATAATTCACCCCTCCACTTT.

The chain couples TRBV7-9 to TRBJ1-2, with D hard to call. The germline V gene encodes CDR1 SEHNR and CDR2 FQNEAQ (reference sequence). Trimming left V 1 base short and J 4 bases short, with 10 bases between. This CDR3 has 14 amino acids. The CDR3 is CASSLEGGLYGYTF. In DNA form, the CDR3 reads TGTGCCAGCAGCTTAGAGGGAGGGCTCTATGGCTACACCTTC.

This clone has only a few counts. V and J are TRBV5-1 and TRBJ2-7; 8 bases line up with TRBD2. Germline V gives CDR1 SGHRS, CDR2 YFSETQ. V was pared by 1 base and J by 1 base, with 13 bases of the junction left unmatched. The CDR3 sequence is 18 residues long. The CDR3 coding sequence is TGCGCCAGCAGCTTGCGAGAGAGCGGGAGCGGACAATCCTACGAGCAGTACTTC. This gives the protein CASSLRESGSGQSYEQYF.

On this clone: Within the sample, other DNA sequences also encode this same CDR3. CDR3 in DNA: TGTGCCAGCTCACCAACAGGTACGAACACTGAAGCTTTCTTT. This gives the protein CASSPTGTNTEAFF. The chain has TRBV18 and TRBJ1-1, with D possibly TRBD1 on 5 matching bases. Per the germline V gene, CDR1 is KGHSH and CDR2 is LQKENI. The CDR3 is 14 residues long. The ends were cut back, 2 bases at V and 1 base at J, with 8 bases in the middle. The full variable domain, rest sourced from reference TRBV18 and TRBJ1-1, is NAGVMQNPRHLVRRRGQEARLRCSPMKGHSHVYWYRQLPEEGLKFMVYLQKENIIDESGMPKERFSAEFPKEGPSILRIQQVVRGDSAAYFCASSPTGTNTEAFFGQGTRLTVV.

The chain carries TRBV7-2 and TRBJ2-5; no firm D call. There are 14 residues in the CDR3. Trimming cost V 0 bases and J 4 bases, with 9 bases left between them. The germline gives CDR1 SGHTA, CDR2 FQGNSA. CDR3 sequence (DNA): TGTGCCAGCAGCTTAGCGTGGGTTCCAGAGACCCAGTACTTC. Its protein product is CASSLAWVPETQYF.

The genes are TRBV6-2 or TRBV6-3 and TRBJ2-2; TRBD1 aligns across 11 bases. This CDR3 contains 15 residues. Per germline, CDR1 MNHEY and CDR2 SVGEGT. V shed 6 bases and J 3 bases; nucleotides not matched to a gene: 3. Here the CDR3 reads CASSRDRGDTGELFF. In nucleotides, the CDR3 is TGTGCCAGCAGCAGGGACAGGGGGGACACCGGGGAGCTGTTTTTT.